The 14 T cell receptor beta chains given below trace back to one sample, sequenced in a study of CD8 T cells in Susac syndrome. Random hexamers were used to reverse transcribe about 0.5 to 1 ug of RNA. Each CDR3 protein gets one entry after TCRdb re-called the immunoSEQ multiplex PCR reads with MiXCR. The sample lists more than 100,000 distinct CDR3 sequences, about 95% seen once, with more than 0.1% in the top ten. Sequencing was done on a sample of CD4+ T cells from PBMCs. The receptors were sampled from a human donor in good health.

The chain links TRBV23-1 to TRBJ2-3; D call uncertain. TRBV23-1 carries the ORF label, with uncertain function. The CDR3 length is 15 residues. With 0 bases removed from V and 0 bases from J, the gap between germline ends came to 7 bases. This CDR3 reads CASSQSGGSTDTQYF. In DNA, the CDR3 is TGCGCCAGCAGTCAATCCGGCGGTAGCACAGATACGCAGTATTTT.

CDR3 sequence reads: CAWTEKGDLYEQYF. DNA of the CDR3: TGTGCCTGGACCGAGAAGGGGGATCTCTACGAGCAGTACTTC. The rearrangement links TRBV30 to TRBJ2-7; TRBD1 is a possible D gene (6 bases). Germline V CDR1 and CDR2: GTSNPN, SVGIG (reference sequence). The CDR3 has 14 residues. Trimming took 4 bases from V and 3 from J, leaving 16 bases between them. The whole variable domain, filled in from reference TRBV30 and TRBJ2-7, reads SQTIHQWPATLVQPVGSPLSLECTVEGTSNPNLYWYRQAAGRGLQLLFYSVGIGQISSEVPQNLSASRPQDRQFILSSKKLLLSDSGFYLCAWTEKGDLYEQYFGPGTRLTVT.

The gene calls are TRBV5-4 and TRBJ2-6, with 12 bases identical to TRBD1. Unmatched junction bases numbered 4, after V lost 2 bases and J lost 4 bases. CDR1 and CDR2 from the germline V gene are SGHNT and YYREEE (reference sequence). CDR3 size: 17 residues. CDR3 loop: CASSLGDRGRGANVLTF. DNA of the CDR3: TGTGCCAGCAGCTTAGGGGACAGGGGGCGAGGGGCCAACGTCCTGACTTTC.

The V and J genes are TRBV7-9 and TRBJ2-5; D uncertain. The CDR3 is made up of 14 amino acids. V lost 4 bases and J 5 bases, leaving 14 bases between the germline ends. CDR1 SEHNR and CDR2 FQNEAQ come from the germline V gene (reference sequence). CDR3 bases: TGTGCCAGCAGCTCCCTGGCGGCCCGGGAGACCCAGTACTTC. Translating gives CASSSLAARETQYF.

This chain links TRBV6-2 or TRBV6-3 with TRBJ2-1; TRBD2 aligns across 9 bases. The V gene's germline CDR1 is MNHEY and CDR2 SVGEGT. The CDR3 is 15 amino acids. The ends lost 5 bases at V and 8 bases at J; junction bases unmatched: 10. DNA of the CDR3: TGTGCCAGCAGTGTCACCGGGACTAGCCCCTATGAGCAGTTCTTC. It is translated as CASSVTGTSPYEQFF.

This clonotype came up once. The V gene is TRBV7-9, the J gene TRBJ1-1; D is uncertain. The germline V gene has CDR1 SEHNR and CDR2 FQNEAQ (reference sequence). The CDR3 length is 13 residues. V was pared by 3 bases and J by 4 bases, with 9 bases between. CDR3 bases: TGTGCCAGCAGCTTTCCCGGGCCCACTGAAGCTTTCTTT. It codes for CASSFPGPTEAFF. Filled out from reference TRBV7-9 and TRBJ1-1, the complete variable domain reads DTGVSQNPRHKITKRGQNVTFRCDPISEHNRLYWYRQTLGQGPEFLTYFQNEAQLEKSRLLSDRFSAERPKGSFSTLEIQRTEQGDSAMYLCASSFPGPTEAFFGQGTRLTVV.

The chain recombines TRBV27 with TRBJ1-5; D is possibly TRBD1 (6 bases). The CDR3 loop spans 13 amino acids. V lost 6 bases and J 6 bases, leaving 12 bases between the germline ends. Germline assignment: CDR1 MNHEY and CDR2 SMNVEV (reference sequence). CDR3 DNA sequence: TGTGCCAGCAGATTGGACAGATTTCAGCCCCAGCATTTT. Protein product: CASRLDRFQPQHF.

The chain links TRBV6-5 to TRBJ1-5; 10 bases map to TRBD1. The CDR3 spans 14 residues. Trimming took 8 bases from V and 4 from J; bases not matched to a gene: 5. Per germline, CDR1 MNHEY and CDR2 SVGAGI. The CDR3 sequence: CASRTGGRNQPQHF. CDR3 DNA sequence: TGTGCCAGCCGGACAGGGGGTCGAAATCAGCCCCAGCATTTT.

The rearrangement uses TRBV21-1 and TRBJ2-7; the table's D gene call, TRBD2, was not cross checked with the DNA. TRBV21-1 is an annotated pseudogene. The CDR3 is made up of 11 amino acids. CDR3: CASKRANEQYF. In nucleotides, the CDR3 is TGTGCCAGCAAGAGGGCTAACGAGCAGTACTTC.

The chain has TRBV7-9 and TRBJ1-4; 10 bases fit TRBD1. Germline-derived CDR1 and CDR2 are SEHNR and FQNEAQ (reference sequence). The CDR3 loop spans 16 amino acids. V was clipped by 4 bases and J by 8 bases; unmatched bases: 10. CDR3 residues: CASSSYSGTGAEKLFF. CDR3 in DNA: TGTGCCAGCAGCTCGTATAGTGGGACAGGGGCCGAAAAACTGTTTTTT.

The chain is built from TRBV6-1 and TRBJ2-3; D is uncertain. V lost 1 base and J lost 2, with 13 bases in between. Germline CDR1 is MNHNS and CDR2 is SASEGT. There are 16 residues in the CDR3. CDR3 DNA: TGTGCCAGCAGTGAAGTCCTGGGATGGGCCACAGATACGCAGTATTTT. As protein: CASSEVLGWATDTQYF.

J is TRBJ2-1 and V is TRBV29-1, with 7 nucleotides matching TRBD1. The J segment lost 10 bases and the V segment lost 7 bases, leaving 10 bases of the junction unmatched. From germline, CDR1 is SQVTM and CDR2 ANQGSEA. The CDR3 length is 12 residues. CDR3 bases: TGCAGCGGGCGGACAGGTTCGCGAGAGCAGTTCTTC. Protein sequence: CSGRTGSREQFF.

The rearrangement links TRBV7-9 to TRBJ2-3; D uncertain. Per germline, CDR1 SEHNR and CDR2 FQNEAQ (reference sequence). This CDR3 contains 12 residues. V was shortened by 5 bases and J by 4 bases, with 7 bases between the two germline ends. In DNA, the CDR3 is TGTGCCAGCAGCCCTACCCCAGATACGCAGTATTTT. Its protein product is CASSPTPDTQYF.

The chain employs TRBV28 and TRBJ2-7; D is undetermined. The CDR3 runs 12 residues. CDR1 and CDR2 from the germline V gene are MDHEN and SYDVKM. V gave up 4 bases and J gave up 0 bases, with 4 bases separating them. CDR3 DNA sequence: TGTGCCAGCAGTTCAGTCTCCTACGAGCAGTACTTC. Translating gives CASSSVSYEQYF.